A single sample is the source of the 17 T cell receptor beta chains below, sequenced in a study of blood T cells in healthy people across ages. Using a J-beta primer mix together with a sample-barcoded 5' primer, a second PCR was run for about 6 to 11 cycles. TCRdb itself ran the 5' RACE reads through MiXCR, one entry per CDR3 protein. Here the sample spans about 1.4 million distinct CDR3 sequences, approximately 59% being singletons. Sequencing was carried out using blood. Receptor source: a man aged 18 to 35 in good health.

The chain combines TRBV5-1 with TRBJ2-2; the D gene could be TRBD1 or TRBD2 (5 bases each). This CDR3 is 14 amino acids long. Germline CDR1 and CDR2: SGHRS and YFSETQ. Between the trimmed V and J ends, which lost 4 bases and 4 bases, there was a span of 11 bases. The CDR3 loop reads CASSLTRGTGELFF. As DNA, the CDR3 is TGCGCCAGCAGCCTCACGAGGGGCACCGGGGAGCTGTTTTTT. The full variable domain, its missing parts supplied by reference TRBV5-1 and TRBJ2-2, is KAGVTQTPRYLIKTRGQQVTLSCSPISGHRSVSWYQQTPGQGLQFLFEYFSETQRNKGNFPGRFSGRQFSNSRSEMNVSTLELGDSALYLCASSLTRGTGELFFGEGSRLTVL.

The chain employs TRBV3-1 and TRBJ2-5; D is ambiguous. Germline CDR1 and CDR2: LGHDT and YNNKEL (reference sequence). The CDR3 runs 12 residues. Between the trimmed V and J ends, which lost 4 bases and 3 bases, there was a span of 6 bases. The CDR3 sequence is CASSRLKETQYF. For the CDR3, the DNA is TGTGCCAGCAGCCGCCTAAAAGAGACCCAGTACTTC.

Points on this clonotype: Germline is not matched at one junction end, which may reflect a read error. The chain has TRBV29-1 and TRBJ2-1, with 9 bases fitting TRBD2. CDR1 SQVTM and CDR2 ANQGSEA come from the germline V gene. The CDR3 covers 14 residues. The CDR3 DNA follows: TGCAGCGCTAGTGTCGCGGGAGGGAACAAGGAGCAGTTCTTC. Amino acids: CSASVAGGNKEQFF.

The chain employs TRBV2 and TRBJ2-1; TRBD2 matches at 8 bases. V gave up 4 bases and J gave up 6 bases; unmatched junction bases: 8. Germline V gives CDR1 SNHLY, CDR2 FYNNEI. The CDR3 runs to 15 residues. CDR3 bases: TGTGCCAGCAGTGGAGCGGGAGTTGTAGCCAATGAGCAGTTCTTC. It specifies CASSGAGVVANEQFF.

The chain uses TRBV27 and TRBJ1-2; no clear D. This CDR3 is built from 14 residues. Germline CDR1 and CDR2: MNHEY and SMNVEV (reference sequence). The V end lost 5 bases, the J end lost 8 bases, and 18 bases lay between the germline ends. The CDR3 spells CASSPLPTDEGYTF. CDR3 coding DNA: TGTGCCAGCAGTCCACTTCCGACGGATGAGGGCTACACCTTC.

The chain carries TRBV6-5 and TRBJ1-2; weak D call: TRBD1 (6 bases). This CDR3 contains 18 residues. Trimming removed 0 bases from V and 5 bases from J, with 22 bases in between. The germline CDR1 and CDR2 sequences are MNHEY and SVGAGI. The chain's CDR3 is CASSYSVGSTGLEYGYTF. The CDR3 DNA reads TGTGCCAGCAGTTACTCGGTTGGGAGTACAGGGCTAGAGTATGGCTACACCTTC.

This chain connects TRBV2 to TRBJ1-5; no definite D call. This CDR3 contains 15 residues. The germline CDR1 and CDR2 sequences are SNHLY and FYNNEI. V lost 1 base and J lost 1, with 8 bases in between. This chain's CDR3 is CASSEGGRSNQPQHF. CDR3 sequence (DNA): TGTGCCAGCAGTGAAGGAGGGCGCAGCAATCAGCCCCAGCATTTT.

The rearrangement links TRBV4-2 to TRBJ2-7; TRBD1 aligns across 7 bases. The CDR3 sequence is 15 residues long. Trimming removed 0 bases from V and 2 bases from J; junction bases left unmatched: 4. The germline CDR1 and CDR2 sequences are LGHNA and YNFKEQ. In DNA form, the CDR3 reads TGTGCCAGCAGCCAAGAAAGACAGGGCACCTACGAGCAGTACTTC. Translated: CASSQERQGTYEQYF.

The chain has TRBV11-3 and TRBJ2-5; 14 bases agree with TRBD2. Germline CDR1 and CDR2: SGHNT and YENEEA. This CDR3 contains 16 residues. V trimming: 4 bases; J trimming: 5 bases; junction bases outside the gene matches: 6. This CDR3 is CASSSGTSGRGETQYF. CDR3 nucleotide sequence: TGTGCCAGCAGCTCCGGGACTAGCGGGAGAGGGGAGACCCAGTACTTC.

This clonotype has a handful of counts. V is TRBV6-4 and J is TRBJ2-3; 8 nucleotides agree with TRBD1. V lost 6 bases to trimming and J lost 6 bases; unmatched junction nucleotides: 8. Germline CDR1 reads MRHNA; CDR2 reads SNTAGT. The CDR3 sequence is 14 residues long. The CDR3: CASSPGGAWDTQYF. The CDR3 nucleotides are TGTGCCAGCAGCCCAGGGGGCGCGTGGGATACGCAGTATTTT.

This clonotype was found a few times. This chain links TRBV7-9 with TRBJ2-7; TRBD1 might be the D (5 bases). CDR3 length equals 15 residues. The germline V gene encodes CDR1 SEHNR and CDR2 FQNEAQ (reference sequence). Between the trimmed V and J ends, which lost 6 bases and 2 bases, there was a span of 17 bases. DNA for the CDR3: TGTGCCAGCAGTATATCCCAGGGCGCTACCTACGAGCAGTACTTC. It codes for CASSISQGATYEQYF.

V gene TRBV18 combines with J gene TRBJ1-2; the D gene is possibly TRBD1 (6 bases). CDR1 and CDR2 from the germline V gene are KGHSH and LQKENI. Trimming shortened V by 3 bases and J by 8 bases, and 19 bases separated the two germline ends. This CDR3 has 15 residues. CDR3 sequence: CASSPTGTWGWGYTF. Here the CDR3 DNA reads TGTGCCAGCTCACCGACCGGGACATGGGGTTGGGGCTACACCTTC.

This clonotype has more than one count but fewer than ten. The genes are TRBV12-3 or TRBV12-4 and TRBJ2-1, with TRBD1 matching 10 bases. This CDR3 is built from 15 residues. J lost 8 bases, V lost 4 bases, and 8 bases had no gene match. In nucleotides, the CDR3 is TGTGCCAGCAGTTCCGCGGGACAGGGGATCGATGAGCAGTTCTTC. Protein product: CASSSAGQGIDEQFF.

In regard to this clonotype: A much larger clone lies a single base off, so this may be a read error. The chain combines TRBV7-2 with TRBJ2-3, with D hard to call. Trimming removed 5 bases at V and 4 bases at J, with 10 bases between. This CDR3 comprises 13 residues. CDR1 and CDR2 from the germline V gene are SGHTA and FQGNSA. CDR3 DNA sequence: TGTGCCAGCAGCCCAGCTAAGGCAGATACGCAGTATTTT. Translated, it gives CASSPAKADTQYF.

The chain couples TRBV6-5 to TRBJ1-1; D perhaps matches TRBD1 (6 bases). The CDR3 is 13 amino acids. V lost 6 bases to trimming and J lost 4 bases, with 12 bases between them. CDR1 and CDR2 from the germline V gene are MNHEY and SVGAGI. For the CDR3, the DNA is TGTGCCAGCAGGTACAGGGTAGGCACTGAAGCTTTCTTT. This translates into CASRYRVGTEAFF.

The chain uses TRBV6-1 and TRBJ2-3, with D tentatively TRBD2 (6 bases). V was cut by 6 bases and J by 5 bases, with 18 bases left in between. This CDR3 is 15 amino acids long. Germline V lookup: CDR1 MNHNS, CDR2 SASEGT. The CDR3 sequence: CASSAGTWPQDTQYF. DNA of the CDR3: TGTGCCAGCAGCGCAGGGACTTGGCCTCAAGATACGCAGTATTTT.

The chain has TRBV29-1 and TRBJ2-7, with D possibly called TRBD1 or TRBD2 (7 bases each). V was cut by 0 bases and J by 2 bases, with 17 bases left in between. This CDR3 is 16 amino acids long. Germline V CDR1 and CDR2: SQVTM, ANQGSEA. The chain's CDR3 is CSVEDYPGGGTYEQYF. The CDR3 DNA follows: TGCAGCGTTGAAGATTACCCAGGGGGGGGAACCTACGAGCAGTACTTC.